This T cell receptor (beta chain) appears in the sequencing data of a study of patients and donors after allogeneic stem cell transplantation. A single record per CDR3 protein comes from TCRdb applying MiXCR to the RT-PCR reads. The table shows 920,000 or so distinct CDR3 sequences, with roughly 17% occurring only once. Material for sequencing was blood, either unsorted or a sorted T cell fraction (not recorded which). This sequence originates from a human donor who was either an allogeneic HSCT recipient or a stem cell or donor lymphocyte infusion donor (not recorded which). It is not recorded whose cells these are; they may come from a transplant donor.

This CDR3 reads CASSSRTSGMPYNEQFF. CDR3 bases: TGCGCCAGCAGCTCGCGGACTAGCGGGATGCCCTACAATGAGCAGTTCTTC. The rearrangement uses TRBV5-1 and TRBJ2-1; 12 bases are shared with TRBD2. CDR1 and CDR2 from the germline V gene are SGHRS and YFSETQ. V lost 3 bases to trimming and J lost 2 bases; unmatched junction nucleotides: 6. This CDR3 comprises 17 residues.